This TCR beta chain derives from a study of ipilimumab plus nivolumab after autologous stem cell transplantation. Across the study: A median of about 8 nivolumab and 4 to 6 ipilimumab doses were given.

Ipilimumab, 1 mg/kg, started 14 to 28 days after autologous transplant. The repertoire was sequenced with immunoSEQ multiplex PCR; TCRdb's copy has only in-frame clones and lacks some. The table includes 12,000 or so clones, under 80% detected once. This CDR3 has 15 residues. The germline V gene has CDR1 SGDLS and CDR2 YYNGEE. Trimming took 0 bases from V and 0 from J, leaving 4 bases between them. This chain uses TRBV9 with TRBJ2-6; D is uncertain. Sequenced material: PBMCs, taken in a trial of ipilimumab plus nivolumab as post-transplant consolidation. The source is a male donor with multiple myeloma. The CDR3 nucleotides read TGTGCCAGCAGCGTAGAGCCCTCTGGGGCCAACGTCCTGACTTTC. Its translation is CASSVEPSGANVLTF.